The entry below gives a single T cell receptor beta chain sequence along with its context. Its cognate antigen is unknown. This CDR3 is 13 amino acids long. Trimming at V came to 5 bases and at J to 3 bases, leaving 3 bases not matched to a gene. Germline loops: CDR1 SGHAT, CDR2 FQNNGV. Full-length variable regions came from constant-region reverse primers plus semi-nested Nested Universal Primer A PCR. TCRdb processed the 5' RACE reads anew with MiXCR; each CDR3 protein has one entry. Of about 62,000 distinct CDR3 sequences listed, 25% to 35% are singletons. CD25-based Treg depletion was applied to purified naive CD4+ T cells. Study findings and constraints: In terms of TCR gene usage, tumor memory CD4+ T cells clustered together with blood and lymph node memory CD4+ cells, as well as with lymph node naive CD4+ cells. Tumor Tregs overlapped most with tumor, then blood, naive CD4+ cells.

This chain links TRBV11-2 with TRBJ2-5, with 7 bases fitting TRBD2. The clonotype originates from a female donor with breast cancer. The sequenced sample was tumor-infiltrating naive CD4+ T cells sorted from the breast tumor. Indicated subset: naive CD4+ T cells, CD4+CD45RA+CD25-. The chain's CDR3 is CASSPGREETQYF. For the CDR3, the DNA is TGTGCCAGCAGCCCGGGGAGGGAAGAGACCCAGTACTTC.